This is a list of T cell receptor beta chains from one sample in a study of CXCR3-negative and CXCR3-positive naive CD8 T cells. TCRdb re-called the 5' RACE reads and catalogs CDR3 proteins one per entry, DNA excluded. Its listing shows some 150,000 distinct CDR3 sequences. The specimen sequenced was naive CXCR3+ CD8+ T cells from blood. These receptors originate from a human donor in good health. Some clones in this sample may be carry-over from other donors' samples. CDR3s include the opening cysteine and the closing phenylalanine or tryptophan.

V gene,J gene,CDR3 protein
TRBV14,TRBJ2-3,CASSQESGGAPTDTQYF
TRBV5-1,TRBJ1-5,CASSLGAGDQPQHF
TRBV5-1,TRBJ1-2,CASSLAGVEGYTF
TRBV29-1,TRBJ2-7,CSVEVPDRTYEQYF
TRBV13,TRBJ2-4,CASSIPTGSENIQYF
TRBV29-1,TRBJ2-2,CSVVQGGELFF
TRBV2,TRBJ2-2,CASSEVPGQGGGFANTGELFF
TRBV7-6,TRBJ2-1,CASSLSGRYNEQFF
TRBV5-1,TRBJ2-7,CASSSALGGSYEQYF
TRBV29-1,TRBJ2-5,CSVEGLQETQYF
TRBV5-1,TRBJ2-7,CASSVTSGDLYEQYF
TRBV29-1,TRBJ1-2,CSVDITQGTNYGYTF
TRBV28,TRBJ2-1,CASGFDGVGAANEQFF
TRBV5-1,TRBJ2-7,CASSFEGASYEQYF
TRBV4-3,TRBJ2-5,CASSSADQETQYF
TRBV7-9,TRBJ1-1,CASSFFGTDNTEAFF
TRBV28,TRBJ2-5,CASSLRNQETQYF
TRBV10-3,TRBJ2-1,CAISTPDEQFF
TRBV6-6,TRBJ2-7,CASSYSTLAGGYEQYF
TRBV12-3/TRBV12-4,TRBJ2-7,CASSPGGLYEQYF
TRBV29-1,TRBJ2-1,CSVEGLAGPYNEQFF
TRBV6-5,TRBJ2-1,CASRTLGNEQFF
TRBV15,TRBJ1-1,CATSRGRDRGGWDTEAFF
TRBV6-6,TRBJ2-3,CASSYSGGRAADTQYF
TRBV20-1,TRBJ1-1,CTGGGVETHTEAFF
TRBV21-1,TRBJ2-3,CASSKGPGLAENIPRTDTQYF
TRBV5-6,TRBJ2-1,CASDSGSSYNEQFF
TRBV4-3,TRBJ1-1,CASSQARTGLIEAFF
TRBV29-1,TRBJ2-2,CSGRENGELFF
TRBV20-1,TRBJ2-7,CSASVLRGADEQYF
TRBV29-1,TRBJ2-1,CSVVGTRRSYNEQFF
TRBV5-4,TRBJ2-7,CASHPGTGIGEQYF
TRBV7-9,TRBJ1-5,CASSSVGTGDQPQHF
TRBV2,TRBJ1-5,CASSPILREWVYSNQPQHF
TRBV7-9,TRBJ2-2,CASPEIGAGELFF
TRBV6-2/TRBV6-3,TRBJ2-2,CASSYLSNGELFF
TRBV9,TRBJ2-7,CASTPEGLAGVGEQYF
TRBV28,TRBJ1-2,CASSFRRVGDYGYTF
TRBV29-1,TRBJ2-7,CSALQSPYEQYF
TRBV28,TRBJ2-5,CASSPPGTGGVTQYF
TRBV12-3/TRBV12-4,TRBJ2-1,CASSLEEGSNEQFF
TRBV27,TRBJ2-2,CASKEISNTGELFF
TRBV5-5,TRBJ1-1,CASSLASSGPEAFF
TRBV29-1,TRBJ2-1,CSVRLADNEQLF